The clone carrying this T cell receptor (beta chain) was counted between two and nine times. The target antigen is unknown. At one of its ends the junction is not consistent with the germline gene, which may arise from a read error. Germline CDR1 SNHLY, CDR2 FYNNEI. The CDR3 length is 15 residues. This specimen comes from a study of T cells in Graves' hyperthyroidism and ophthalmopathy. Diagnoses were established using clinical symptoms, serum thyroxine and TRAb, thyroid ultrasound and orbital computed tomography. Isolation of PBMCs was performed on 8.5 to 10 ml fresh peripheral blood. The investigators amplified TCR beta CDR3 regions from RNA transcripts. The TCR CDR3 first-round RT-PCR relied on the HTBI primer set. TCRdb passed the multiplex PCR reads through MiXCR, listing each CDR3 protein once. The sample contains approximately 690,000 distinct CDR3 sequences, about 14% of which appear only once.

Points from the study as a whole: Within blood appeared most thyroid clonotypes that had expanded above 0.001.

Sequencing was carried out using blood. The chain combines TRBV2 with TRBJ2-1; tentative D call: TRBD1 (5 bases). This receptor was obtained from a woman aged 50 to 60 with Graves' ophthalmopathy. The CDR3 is CASRVQGSSCNEQFF. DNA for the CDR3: TGTGCCAGCAGAGTCCAGGGAAGCTCCTGCAATGAGCAGTTCTTC.